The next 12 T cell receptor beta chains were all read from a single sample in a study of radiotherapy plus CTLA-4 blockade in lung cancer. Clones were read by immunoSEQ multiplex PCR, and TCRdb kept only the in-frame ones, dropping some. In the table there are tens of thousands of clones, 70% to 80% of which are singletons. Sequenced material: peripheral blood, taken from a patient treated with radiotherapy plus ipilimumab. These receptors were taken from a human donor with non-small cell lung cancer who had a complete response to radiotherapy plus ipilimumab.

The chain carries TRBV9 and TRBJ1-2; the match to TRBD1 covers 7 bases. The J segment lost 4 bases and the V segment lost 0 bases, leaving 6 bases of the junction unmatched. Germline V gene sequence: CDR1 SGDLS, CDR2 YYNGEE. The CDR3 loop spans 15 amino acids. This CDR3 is CASSVVSGGAYGYTF. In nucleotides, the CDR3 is TGTGCCAGCAGCGTAGTTTCAGGGGGTGCCTATGGCTACACCTTC.

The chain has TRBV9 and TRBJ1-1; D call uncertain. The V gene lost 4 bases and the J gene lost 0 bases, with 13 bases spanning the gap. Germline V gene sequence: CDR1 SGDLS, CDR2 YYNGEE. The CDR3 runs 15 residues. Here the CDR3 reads CASSLAQALNTEAFF. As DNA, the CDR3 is TGTGCCAGCAGCTTAGCTCAGGCTCTGAACACTGAAGCTTTCTTT.

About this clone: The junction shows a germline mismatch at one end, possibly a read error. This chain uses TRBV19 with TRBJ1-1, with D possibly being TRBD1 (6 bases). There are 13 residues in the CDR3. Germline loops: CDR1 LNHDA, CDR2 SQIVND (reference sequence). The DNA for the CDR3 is TGTGCCAGCAGTAAGGGGGGGAACACTGAAGCTTTCTTT. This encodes CASSKGGNTEAFF.

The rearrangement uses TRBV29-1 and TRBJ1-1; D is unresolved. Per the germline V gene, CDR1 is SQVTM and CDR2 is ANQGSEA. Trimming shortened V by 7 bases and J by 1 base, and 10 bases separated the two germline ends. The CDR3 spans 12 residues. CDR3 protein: CSGHISNTEAFF. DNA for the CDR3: TGCAGCGGCCACATTTCGAACACTGAAGCTTTCTTT.

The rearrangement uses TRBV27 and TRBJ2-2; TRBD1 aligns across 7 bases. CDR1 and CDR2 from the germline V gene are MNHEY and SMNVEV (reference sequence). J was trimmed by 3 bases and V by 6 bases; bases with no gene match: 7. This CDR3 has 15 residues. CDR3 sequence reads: CASSPDRADTGELFF. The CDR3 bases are TGTGCCAGCAGCCCTGACAGGGCTGACACCGGGGAGCTGTTTTTT.

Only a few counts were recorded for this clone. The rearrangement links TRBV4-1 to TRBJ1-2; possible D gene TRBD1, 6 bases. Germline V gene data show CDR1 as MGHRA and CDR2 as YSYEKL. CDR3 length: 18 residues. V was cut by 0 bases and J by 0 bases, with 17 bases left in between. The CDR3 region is CASSQEGGGGGPNYGYTF. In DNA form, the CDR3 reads TGCGCCAGCAGCCAAGAGGGAGGGGGGGGTGGCCCTAACTATGGCTACACCTTC.

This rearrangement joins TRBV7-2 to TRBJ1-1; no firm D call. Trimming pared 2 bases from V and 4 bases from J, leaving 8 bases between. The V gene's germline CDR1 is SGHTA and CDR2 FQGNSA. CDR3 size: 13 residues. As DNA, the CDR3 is TGTGCCAGCAGCTTATCATGGGGCACTGAAGCTTTCTTT. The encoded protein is CASSLSWGTEAFF.

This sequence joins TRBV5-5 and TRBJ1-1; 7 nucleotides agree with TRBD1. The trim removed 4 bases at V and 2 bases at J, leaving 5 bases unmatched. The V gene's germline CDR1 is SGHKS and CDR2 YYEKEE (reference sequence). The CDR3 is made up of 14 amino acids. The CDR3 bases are TGTGCCAGCAGCCCAACAGGGGTCAACACTGAAGCTTTCTTT. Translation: CASSPTGVNTEAFF. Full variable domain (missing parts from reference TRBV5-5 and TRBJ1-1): DAGVTQSPTHLIKTRGQQVTLRCSPISGHKSVSWYQQVLGQGPQFIFQYYEKEERGRGNFPDRFSARQFPNYSSELNVNALLLGDSALYLCASSPTGVNTEAFFGQGTRLTVV.

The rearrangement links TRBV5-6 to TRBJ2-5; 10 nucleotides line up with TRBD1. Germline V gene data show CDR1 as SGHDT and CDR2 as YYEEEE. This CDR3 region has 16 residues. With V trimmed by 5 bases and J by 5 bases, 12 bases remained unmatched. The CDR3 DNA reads TGTGCCAGCAGTCGTCGGGACAGGGGATTTAAGGAGACCCAGTACTTC. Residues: CASSRRDRGFKETQYF. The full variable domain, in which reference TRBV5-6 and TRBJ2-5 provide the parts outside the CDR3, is DAGVTQSPTHLIKTRGQQVTLRCSPKSGHDTVSWYQQALGQGPQFIFQYYEEEERQRGNFPDRFSGHQFPNYSSELNVNALLLGDSALYLCASSRRDRGFKETQYFGPGTRLLVL.

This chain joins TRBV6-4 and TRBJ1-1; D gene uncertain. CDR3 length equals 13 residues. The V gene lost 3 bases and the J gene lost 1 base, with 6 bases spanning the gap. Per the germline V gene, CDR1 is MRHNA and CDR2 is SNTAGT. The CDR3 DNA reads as TGTGCCAGCAGTGAAATGGCGAACACTGAAGCTTTCTTT. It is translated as CASSEMANTEAFF.

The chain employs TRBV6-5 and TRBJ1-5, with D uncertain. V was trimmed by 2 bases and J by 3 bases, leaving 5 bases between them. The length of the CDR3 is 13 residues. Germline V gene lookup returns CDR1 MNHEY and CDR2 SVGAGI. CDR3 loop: CASSYDNNQPQHF. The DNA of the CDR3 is TGTGCCAGCAGTTACGATAACAATCAGCCCCAGCATTTT.

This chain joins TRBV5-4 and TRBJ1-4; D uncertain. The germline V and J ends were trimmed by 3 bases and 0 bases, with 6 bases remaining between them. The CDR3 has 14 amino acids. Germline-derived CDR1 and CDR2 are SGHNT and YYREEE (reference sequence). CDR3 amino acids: CASSSTTTNEKLFF. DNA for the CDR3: TGTGCCAGCAGCTCGACAACAACTAATGAAAAACTGTTTTTT. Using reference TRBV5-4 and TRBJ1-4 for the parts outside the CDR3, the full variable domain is ETGVTQSPTHLIKTRGQQVTLRCSSQSGHNTVSWYQQALGQGPQFIFQYYREEENGRGNFPPRFSGLQFPNYSSELNVNALELDDSALYLCASSSTTTNEKLFFGSGTQLSVL.